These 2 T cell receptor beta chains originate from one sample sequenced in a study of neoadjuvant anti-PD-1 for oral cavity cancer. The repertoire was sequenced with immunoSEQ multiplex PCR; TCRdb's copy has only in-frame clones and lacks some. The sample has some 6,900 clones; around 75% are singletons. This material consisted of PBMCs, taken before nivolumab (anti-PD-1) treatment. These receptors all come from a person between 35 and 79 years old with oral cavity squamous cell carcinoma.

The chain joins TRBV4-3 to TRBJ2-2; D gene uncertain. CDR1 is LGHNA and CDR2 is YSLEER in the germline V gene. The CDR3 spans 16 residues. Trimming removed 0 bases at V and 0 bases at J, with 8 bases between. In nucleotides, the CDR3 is TGCGCCAGCAGCCAAGAAGTTGGAACGAACACCGGGGAGCTGTTTTTT. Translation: CASSQEVGTNTGELFF.

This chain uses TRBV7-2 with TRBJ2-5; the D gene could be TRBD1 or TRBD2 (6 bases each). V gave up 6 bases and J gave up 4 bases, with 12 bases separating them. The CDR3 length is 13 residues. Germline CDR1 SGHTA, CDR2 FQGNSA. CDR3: CASREGVSETQYF. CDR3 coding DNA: TGTGCCAGCAGGGAGGGGGTGTCAGAGACCCAGTACTTC.